Following are 23 T cell receptor beta chains from one sample sequenced in a study of PD-L1 blockade in urothelial cancer. TCRdb's copy holds only in-frame clones and misses some; the assay was immunoSEQ multiplex PCR. This sample has around 130,000 clones, with 70% to 85% found just once. The time point is: pretreatment peripheral blood. The sequenced sample was PBMCs, obtained around atezolizumab (anti-PD-L1) treatment. The receptors originated from a man in his forties or fifties with urothelial cancer.

The chain joins TRBV7-9 to TRBJ2-2, with 11 bases identical to TRBD1. The V gene's germline CDR1 is SEHNR and CDR2 FQNEAQ (reference sequence). This CDR3 contains 16 residues. V lost 5 bases and J lost 5; bases outside the gene matches: 7. DNA of the CDR3: TGTGCCAGCAGCGCCCCGGGACAGGGGGGGACCGGGGAGCTGTTTTTT. This gives the protein CASSAPGQGGTGELFF.

This chain links TRBV14 with TRBJ2-7, with D tentatively TRBD1 (6 bases). The CDR3 totals 15 residues. In germline, CDR1 is SGHDN, CDR2 FVKESK. With 4 bases removed from V and 6 bases from J, the gap between germline ends came to 19 bases. The CDR3 loop reads CASSRAGARFVEQYF. In nucleotides, the CDR3 is TGTGCCAGCAGCCGAGCAGGGGCTCGTTTCGTCGAGCAGTACTTC.

This chain joins TRBV9 and TRBJ2-5; 8 bases align to TRBD1. The CDR3 runs 17 residues. The germline CDR1 and CDR2 sequences are SGDLS and YYNGEE. Unmatched junction bases numbered 9, after V lost 0 bases and J lost 2 bases. The DNA for the CDR3 is TGTGCCAGCAGCGTAGCTTCGGCAGGGGGCGCGCAAGAGACCCAGTACTTC. Its protein product is CASSVASAGGAQETQYF. The variable domain in full, completed from reference TRBV9 and TRBJ2-5, reads DSGVTQTPKHLITATGQRVTLRCSPRSGDLSVYWYQQSLDQGLQFLIQYYNGEERAKGNILERFSAQQFPDLHSELNLSSLELGDSALYFCASSVASAGGAQETQYFGPGTRLLVL.

The chain carries TRBV11-2 and TRBJ1-1, with D maybe TRBD1 (5 bases). Per the germline V gene, CDR1 is SGHAT and CDR2 is FQNNGV. V lost 5 bases, J lost 4 bases, and 20 bases lay in between. The CDR3 runs 16 residues. DNA of the CDR3: TGTGCCAGCAGCCCGACCCCGGGGGTCCCAGGCACTGAAGCTTTCTTT. It is translated as CASSPTPGVPGTEAFF.

The chain recombines TRBV30 with TRBJ2-5, with TRBD2 as a possible D gene (5 bases). The CDR3 runs to 12 residues. Germline CDR1 is GTSNPN and CDR2 is SVGIG (reference sequence). V shed 7 bases and J shed 6 bases, with 15 bases lying between them. The CDR3 reads CASKRGSKTQYF. CDR3 bases: TGTGCCTCAAAACGGGGTTCTAAGACCCAGTACTTC.

The chain joins TRBV2 to TRBJ1-2, with unresolved D. Germline assignment: CDR1 SNHLY and CDR2 FYNNEI. V dropped 0 bases and J dropped 3 bases, with 14 bases sitting between them. The CDR3 is 16 residues long. The CDR3 coding sequence is TGTGCCAGCAGTGAAGCGCTTCGGGAGGGCGACTATGGCTACACCTTC. It translates to CASSEALREGDYGYTF.

This sequence joins TRBV30 and TRBJ1-1; the D gene is possibly TRBD1 (5 bases). V shed 4 bases and J shed 0 bases, with 21 bases lying between them. CDR1 GTSNPN and CDR2 SVGIG come from the germline V gene (reference sequence). CDR3 length: 17 amino acids. CDR3 in amino acids: CAWILSGGEGMNTEAFF. The CDR3 DNA is TGTGCCTGGATCCTCTCGGGGGGTGAGGGAATGAACACTGAAGCTTTCTTT.

The rearrangement links TRBV7-8 to TRBJ1-5; TRBD1 might be the D (6 bases). CDR1 SGHVS and CDR2 FQNEAQ come from the germline V gene. V lost 4 bases and J 3 bases, leaving 22 bases between the germline ends. This CDR3 region has 18 residues. For the CDR3, the DNA is TGTGCCAGCAGCTCCATATCCCAGGCAGGGGCTATCAATCAGCCCCAGCATTTT. The encoded protein is CASSSISQAGAINQPQHF.

V usage is TRBV15 and J usage is TRBJ2-2; D not resolved. Trimming pared 1 base from V and 8 bases from J, leaving 11 bases between. Germline lookup yields CDR1 LNHNV and CDR2 YYDKDF (reference sequence). The CDR3 extends over 14 amino acids. In nucleotides, the CDR3 is TGTGCCACCAGCAGAGTGACGAGGCGAGGGGAGCTGTTTTTT. It codes for CATSRVTRRGELFF.

This sequence joins TRBV6-6 and TRBJ1-5; D remains unclear. The CDR3 contains 13 residues. Germline V gene lookup returns CDR1 MNHNY and CDR2 SVGAGI (reference sequence). V was trimmed by 5 bases and J by 3 bases, leaving 8 bases between them. In nucleotides, the CDR3 is TGTGCCAGCAGTCAGGATTTCAATCAGCCCCAGCATTTT. It encodes CASSQDFNQPQHF.

The chain is built from TRBV9 and TRBJ2-5; 7 positions agree with TRBD1. After removal of 3 bases from V and 7 bases from J, the junction contained 6 bases not matched to a gene. This CDR3 is 13 amino acids long. CDR1 and CDR2 (germline): SGDLS, YYNGEE. In DNA, the CDR3 is TGTGCCAGCAGCGAGACAGGGTCGGGGACCCAGTACTTC. Translation gives CASSETGSGTQYF.

The chain combines TRBV19 with TRBJ1-5; 10 bases align to TRBD1. J lost 5 bases, V lost 3 bases, and 13 bases had no gene match. The length of the CDR3 is 18 residues. The germline gives CDR1 LNHDA, CDR2 SQIVND (reference sequence). The CDR3 DNA is TGTGCCAGTAGTATCCGACAGGGGGCGCTTGGTGTGGATCAGCCCCAGCATTTT. It specifies CASSIRQGALGVDQPQHF.

The chain joins TRBV27 to TRBJ2-1, with 10 bases identical to TRBD1. This CDR3 region has 18 residues. V was pared by 6 bases and J by 5 bases, with 16 bases of the junction left unmatched. CDR1 is MNHEY, CDR2 SMNVEV, per germline (reference sequence). CDR3 nucleotides: TGTGCCAGCAGCCCAACTATACCGGGACAGGGGTGGAACAATGAGCAGTTCTTC. Translated, it gives CASSPTIPGQGWNNEQFF.

This clone was seen ten or more times. The J gene is TRBJ2-2, the V gene TRBV27; TRBD1 is a possible D gene (6 bases). CDR3 length equals 15 residues. Germline V gives CDR1 MNHEY, CDR2 SMNVEV (reference sequence). V lost 3 bases and J lost 0, with 8 bases in between. The CDR3 nucleotides read TGTGCCAGCAGTTTCGGGACACCGAACACCGGGGAGCTGTTTTTT. It yields the protein CASSFGTPNTGELFF.

CDR3 protein: CASSYSAGNYGYTF. The CDR3 nucleotides are TGTGCCAGCAGTTACTCAGCGGGAAACTATGGCTACACCTTC. This rearrangement joins TRBV6-6 to TRBJ1-2, with D unclear. V was cut by 0 bases and J by 2 bases, with 7 bases left in between. Germline-derived CDR1 and CDR2 are MNHNY and SVGAGI (reference sequence). The CDR3 runs to 14 residues.

This chain connects TRBV14 to TRBJ2-7; D is unclear. Germline V lookup: CDR1 SGHDN, CDR2 FVKESK. The CDR3 runs to 16 residues. V lost 0 bases and J lost 0, with 12 bases in between. CDR3 region: CASSQDLRLNSYEQYF. The CDR3 nucleotides read TGTGCCAGCAGCCAAGATCTCAGACTTAACTCCTACGAGCAGTACTTC.

CDR3: CASSGRASEGELFF. CDR3 bases: TGTGCCAGCAGCGGGAGGGCCTCGGAAGGGGAGCTGTTTTTT. The V gene is TRBV9, the J gene TRBJ2-2; D is perhaps TRBD2 (6 bases). Trimming pared 3 bases from V and 8 bases from J, leaving 14 bases between. The CDR3 runs to 14 residues. Per the germline V gene, CDR1 is SGDLS and CDR2 is YYNGEE.

V gene TRBV18 combines with J gene TRBJ2-1; D gene unclear. This CDR3 comprises 17 residues. The germline gives CDR1 KGHSH, CDR2 LQKENI. V lost 0 bases and J lost 0, with 12 bases in between. CDR3 region: CASSPPPFRSSYNEQFF. Here the CDR3 DNA reads TGTGCCAGCTCACCACCCCCGTTCCGCAGCTCCTACAATGAGCAGTTCTTC.

This rearrangement joins TRBV30 to TRBJ1-2, with D perhaps matching TRBD1 (6 bases). Germline V lookup: CDR1 GTSNPN, CDR2 SVGIG (reference sequence). The CDR3 is 12 residues long. V was cut by 4 bases and J by 4 bases, with 10 bases left in between. CDR3 sequence (DNA): TGTGCCTGGACGACAGGCGTCTATGGCTACACCTTC. Its protein is CAWTTGVYGYTF.

The table lists this clone with a few counts. This sequence joins TRBV5-1 and TRBJ2-7; 7 nucleotides line up with TRBD2. In germline, CDR1 is SGHRS, CDR2 YFSETQ. The CDR3 is made up of 14 amino acids. V lost 4 bases to trimming and J lost 7 bases; unmatched junction nucleotides: 11. CDR3 sequence: CASSPAGGSWEQYF. CDR3 in DNA: TGCGCCAGCAGCCCCGCTGGCGGGAGTTGGGAGCAGTACTTC.

This clone was seen more than once but under ten times. The rearrangement uses TRBV28 and TRBJ2-7; 14 bases match TRBD2. Germline values: CDR1 MDHEN, CDR2 SYDVKM. V gave up 6 bases and J gave up 6 bases; unmatched junction bases: 10. This CDR3 is built from 16 residues. The CDR3 spells CASSRPGTSGSGEQYF. The DNA for the CDR3 is TGTGCCAGCAGCCGACCTGGGACTAGCGGGAGCGGCGAGCAGTACTTC.

The rearrangement uses TRBV30 and TRBJ2-1; 10 bases are shared with TRBD2. J lost 4 bases, V lost 2 bases, and 8 bases had no gene match. The CDR3 is 16 amino acids. Germline V CDR1 and CDR2: GTSNPN, SVGIG (reference sequence). CDR3 DNA sequence: TGTGCCTGGAGTCTACAGACTAGCGGGCTATACAATGAGCAGTTCTTC. Translation: CAWSLQTSGLYNEQFF.

J is TRBJ2-1 and V is TRBV5-1; 11 bases fit TRBD2. Germline assignment: CDR1 SGHRS and CDR2 YFSETQ. This CDR3 is built from 16 residues. V lost 4 bases and J lost 9; bases outside the gene matches: 12. The CDR3 loop is CASSLLGTSGGGEQFF. In DNA, the CDR3 is TGCGCCAGCAGCCTACTGGGGACTAGCGGAGGAGGTGAGCAGTTCTTC.